This T cell receptor (beta chain) was profiled in a study of blood T cell repertoires in COVID-19. For the study at large: The cDNA or gDNA used as material had been derived from T cells, B-cell-depleted T cells, or PBMCs.

Germline values: CDR1 MGHDK, CDR2 SYGVNS. V lost 4 bases to trimming and J lost 5 bases, with 14 bases between them. The CDR3 contains 15 residues. The assay was immunoSEQ multiplex PCR, and TCRdb's table has in-frame clones only and misses some. Altogether about 220,000 clones are present, over 80% being singletons, with the ten largest covering around 6.5%. This chain joins TRBV25-1 and TRBJ2-2; perhaps TRBD1 as D (6 bases). The TCR comes from a woman aged 40-49 years who had recovered from COVID-19. Specimen: PBMCs or T cells enriched from blood (not recorded which). CDR3 nucleotides: TGTGCCAGCAGTGTTGACAGGTCTCCGACCGGGGAGCTGTTTTTT. It is translated as CASSVDRSPTGELFF.